Shown below are 18 T cell receptor beta chains from a single sample sequenced in a study of metastatic and nonmetastatic thyroid tumors (dated by TCRdb to the early 2020s). No patient had received any treatment before thyroid surgery. The library was prepared using PCR. This sample was sequenced with an Illumina HiSeq 4000. TCRdb trimmed public reads at Q25 via fastp, called clones via MiXCR and kept in-frame beta chains. This sample gives under 95,000 clones in total; 9.5% to 15% of them show up just once. The top ten clones comprise about 11% of the sample. The specimen was blood. These receptors were obtained from a female donor with papillary thyroid cancer or a benign thyroid nodule (not recorded which). Some clones in this sample may be carry-over from other donors' samples.

This clone was seen repeatedly, ten times or more. The rearrangement links TRBV7-9 to TRBJ2-2; a weak D match, TRBD1 (5 bases). Per the germline V gene, CDR1 is SEHNR and CDR2 is FQNEAQ (reference sequence). The CDR3 has 13 residues. The V gene lost 6 bases and the J gene lost 1 base, with 6 bases spanning the gap. CDR3 sequence (DNA): TGTGCCAGCAGAACAGGGAACACCGGGGAGCTGTTTTTT. It is translated as CASRTGNTGELFF.

This clone was counted at least ten times. The gene calls are TRBV6-5 and TRBJ1-1; tentatively, D is TRBD1 (5 bases). V lost 2 bases, J lost 1 base, and 8 bases lay in between. The CDR3 runs 14 residues. Germline V gives CDR1 MNHEY, CDR2 SVGAGI. The CDR3 sequence is CASSYGASNTEAFF. CDR3 DNA sequence: TGTGCCAGCAGTTACGGGGCCTCGAACACTGAAGCTTTCTTT.

About this clone: This may stem from a read error, because a much larger clone lies one nucleotide away. V is TRBV20-1 and J is TRBJ2-5; either TRBD1 or TRBD2 may fit D (6 bases each). V was clipped by 0 bases and J by 5 bases, with 16 bases between them. Germline V lookup: CDR1 DFQATT, CDR2 SNEGSKA (reference sequence). The CDR3 totals 15 residues. CDR3 DNA: TGCAGTGCTAGAGATGCACTAGGGGGAGGCGAGACCCAGTACTTC. Residues: CSARDALGGGETQYF.

Many counts were recorded for this clone. The chain couples TRBV4-2 to TRBJ2-1; D is perhaps TRBD1 (5 bases). Per the germline V gene, CDR1 is LGHNA and CDR2 is YNFKEQ. The CDR3 contains 16 residues. V lost 0 bases to trimming and J lost 3 bases, with 12 bases between them. CDR3 sequence (DNA): TGTGCCAGCAGCCAAGAAGGGGTGGGGCACTACAATGAGCAGTTCTTC. Its translation: CASSQEGVGHYNEQFF.

The chain links TRBV12-3 or TRBV12-4 to TRBJ2-2; D perhaps matches TRBD2 (6 bases). V lost 4 bases, J lost 5 bases, and 11 bases lay in between. The CDR3 spans 14 residues. The CDR3 spells CASSWGELTGELFF. The CDR3 nucleotides read TGTGCCAGCAGTTGGGGGGAGCTAACCGGGGAGCTGTTTTTT.

In its sample, this clone was seen many times. The rearrangement links TRBV5-1 to TRBJ2-2, with 7 bases aligning to TRBD1. Germline V gives CDR1 SGHRS, CDR2 YFSETQ. J was trimmed by 3 bases and V by 3 bases; bases with no gene match: 5. This CDR3 contains 15 residues. CDR3 loop: CASSSTGSDTGELFF. The CDR3, as DNA: TGCGCCAGCAGCTCGACAGGGTCTGACACCGGGGAGCTGTTTTTT.

The sample holds many counts of this clone. The chain is built from TRBV7-2 and TRBJ2-7; 10 positions match TRBD2. Unmatched junction bases numbered 5, after V lost 5 bases and J lost 7 bases. The length of the CDR3 is 13 residues. CDR1 and CDR2 from the germline V gene are SGHTA and FQGNSA. This chain's CDR3 is CASSSLAGEEQYF. The CDR3 DNA reads TGTGCCAGCAGCAGCCTAGCGGGAGAGGAGCAGTACTTC. The entire variable domain, with the rest obtained from reference TRBV7-2 and TRBJ2-7, is as follows: GAGVSQSPSNKVTEKGKDVELRCDPISGHTALYWYRQSLGQGLEFLIYFQGNSAPDKSGLPSDRFSAERTGGSVSTLTIQRTQQEDSAVYLCASSSLAGEEQYFGPGTRLTVT.

In this sample, this clone turned up many times. This chain connects TRBV4-3 to TRBJ2-7, with 10 bases matching TRBD2. Trimming removed 0 bases from V and 3 bases from J; junction bases left unmatched: 5. CDR3 length: 16 amino acids. Germline CDR1 is LGHNA and CDR2 is YSLEER. CDR3 region: CASSQDRASGSYEQYF. Here the CDR3 DNA reads TGCGCCAGCAGCCAAGATAGAGCTAGCGGGAGCTACGAGCAGTACTTC.

Concerning this clone: A clone one base away is much larger, so this may be a read error. The same CDR3 can be traced to other DNA sequences in this sample. This sequence joins TRBV20-1 and TRBJ2-1; TRBD1 or TRBD2 may be the D gene (6 bases each). There are 10 residues in the CDR3. The germline gives CDR1 DFQATT, CDR2 SNEGSKA (reference sequence). The DNA of the CDR3 is TGCAGTCCAAGGGGGGATGAGCAGTTCTTT. It is translated as CSPRGDEQFF.

This clone was picked up a small number of times. This may arise from a read error, as a much more abundant clone is one base away. The CDR3 region has the DNA TGCAGCGTGGAAAGTACGGCAGGGGGCGTTGGGGCCAACGTCCTGACTTTC. It yields the protein CSVESTAGGVGANVLTF. The chain links TRBV29-1 to TRBJ2-6; 8 bases are a match to TRBD1. This CDR3 spans 17 amino acids. V lost 6 bases, J lost 3 bases, and 13 bases stayed unmatched. CDR1 is SQVTM and CDR2 is ANQGSEA in the germline V gene.

This clone was seen at least ten times. This CDR3 is CASSQGPPVPKNEQFF. The CDR3, as DNA: TGTGCCAGCAGCCAAGGTCCCCCAGTACCAAAAAATGAGCAGTTCTTC. This chain links TRBV3-1 with TRBJ2-1; no definite D call. The germline CDR1 and CDR2 sequences are LGHDT and YNNKEL (reference sequence). The CDR3 spans 16 residues. V was cut by 1 base and J by 7 bases, with 17 bases left in between.

This clone showed up many times. V gene TRBV10-3 combines with J gene TRBJ2-7, with D hard to call. Trimming stripped 5 bases from V and 4 bases from J, with 6 bases between. The CDR3 spans 11 residues. Germline CDR1 reads ENHRY; CDR2 reads SYGVKD. The CDR3, as DNA: TGTGCCATCAGTCCCCAATACGAGCAGTACTTC. The encoded protein is CAISPQYEQYF.

This clone was counted a few times. The chain has TRBV6-1 and TRBJ1-5; TRBD1 matches 7 bases. The CDR3 totals 14 residues. The V gene's germline CDR1 is MNHNS and CDR2 SASEGT. With 6 bases clipped from V and 16 bases from J, the junction kept 18 bases outside the gene matches. The CDR3 here is CASRLYRGDQPYHF. The CDR3 DNA follows: TGTGCCAGCAGACTCTACAGGGGCGATCAGCCCTATCATTTT.

This clone appeared many times. The chain uses TRBV20-1 and TRBJ1-5; the D gene is possibly TRBD1 (5 bases). This CDR3 comprises 13 residues. CDR1 and CDR2 (germline): DFQATT, SNEGSKA (reference sequence). The V end was cut by 3 bases, the J end by 5 bases, with 11 bases between. CDR3 protein: CSARGTLDQPQHF. CDR3 DNA: TGCAGTGCTAGGGGGACGCTCGATCAGCCCCAGCATTTT.

This clone was counted many times. V usage is TRBV10-1 and J usage is TRBJ2-3; possible D gene TRBD1, 6 bases. This CDR3 region has 15 residues. V lost 3 bases to trimming and J lost 1 base, with 11 bases between them. Germline V gene data show CDR1 as WNHNN and CDR2 as SYGVQD (reference sequence). CDR3 sequence reads: CASSDRGWGTDTQYF. In DNA form, the CDR3 reads TGCGCCAGCAGTGACAGGGGATGGGGCACAGATACGCAGTATTTT.

About this clone: This sample includes further DNA sequences coding for the same CDR3. V gene TRBV14 combines with J gene TRBJ2-3, with a weak D call TRBD1 (5 bases). The germline gives CDR1 SGHDN, CDR2 FVKESK. V was trimmed by 4 bases and J by 3 bases, leaving 11 bases between them. CDR3 size: 14 residues. This chain's CDR3 is CASSPDRPTDTQYF. The CDR3 nucleotides are TGTGCCAGCAGCCCTGACAGACCAACAGATACGCAGTATTTT. Full variable domain (outside the CDR3, taken from reference TRBV14 and TRBJ2-3): EAGVTQFPSHSVIEKGQTVTLRCDPISGHDNLYWYRRVMGKEIKFLLHFVKESKQDESGMPNNRFLAERTGGTYSTLKVQPAELEDSGVYFCASSPDRPTDTQYFGPGTRLTVL.

This clone was found many times. The chain links TRBV20-1 to TRBJ2-3; 10 bases fit TRBD2. The CDR3 contains 18 residues. V shed 3 bases and J 5 bases; nucleotides not matched to a gene: 17. CDR1 and CDR2 (germline): DFQATT, SNEGSKA (reference sequence). The CDR3 region is CSARGGLAGVPRGDTQYF. The CDR3 coding sequence is TGCAGTGCTAGGGGAGGGCTAGCGGGAGTCCCACGTGGAGATACGCAGTATTTT.

This clone was seen repeatedly, ten times or more. The DNA for the CDR3 is TGTGCCAGCAGCCCACGGACAGGGGGGTACTATGGCTACACCTTC. Protein: CASSPRTGGYYGYTF. V gene TRBV3-1 combines with J gene TRBJ1-2; 10 nucleotides align to TRBD1. Trimming cost V 4 bases and J 3 bases; bases outside gene matches: 5. Germline CDR1 reads LGHDT; CDR2 reads YNNKEL (reference sequence). The CDR3 totals 15 residues. Complete variable domain (other parts from reference TRBV3-1 and TRBJ1-2): DTAVSQTPKYLVTQMGNDKSIKCEQNLGHDTMYWYKQDSKKFLKIMFSYNNKELIINETVPNRFSPKSPDKAHLNLHINSLELGDSAVYFCASSPRTGGYYGYTFGSGTRLTVV.